Sequencing of this TCR beta chain was carried out in a study of healthy donors' naive CD4 and CD8 T cells. Study background: TCR alpha primers covered all functional IMGT alpha gene variants.

Study observations and caveats: About an eighth of CD4/CD8 propensity variance appeared explained by V, J and CDR3 charge.

Trimming shortened V by 1 base and J by 2 bases, and 5 bases separated the two germline ends. The CDR3 extends over 13 amino acids. Germline V gives CDR1 MNHEY, CDR2 SMNVEV (reference sequence). A linear amplification protocol produced the TCR libraries from approximately 460 ng of total RNA. TCRdb re-called the reads through MiXCR, storing one row per CDR3 protein. This repertoire shows 150,000 to 200,000 distinct CDR3 sequences, 65% to 75% found once; its top ten account for 2% to 2.5%. With respect to this clonotype: Antigen unknown.

The source is a pool of human donors in good health; the sample pools cells from several healthy donors. This chain joins TRBV27 and TRBJ2-5; D gene ambiguous. Sequencing was carried out using naive CD4+ and CD8+ T cells sorted from blood, pooled from several donors. The CDR3 sequence: CASSLWGQETQYF. CDR3 coding DNA: TGTGCCAGCAGTTTATGGGGTCAAGAGACCCAGTACTTC.